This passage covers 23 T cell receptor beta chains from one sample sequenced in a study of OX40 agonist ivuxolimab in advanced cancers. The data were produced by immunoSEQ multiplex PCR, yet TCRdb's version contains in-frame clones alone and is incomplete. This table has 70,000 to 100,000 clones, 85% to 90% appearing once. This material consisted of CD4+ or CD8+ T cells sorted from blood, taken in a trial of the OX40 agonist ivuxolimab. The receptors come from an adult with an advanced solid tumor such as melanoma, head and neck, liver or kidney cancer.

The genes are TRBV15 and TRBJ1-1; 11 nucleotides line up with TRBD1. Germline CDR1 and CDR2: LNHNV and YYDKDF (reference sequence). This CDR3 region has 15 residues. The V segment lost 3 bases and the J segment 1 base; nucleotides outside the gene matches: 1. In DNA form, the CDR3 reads TGTGCCACCAGCAGGGGACAGGGGGGGAACACTGAAGCTTTCTTT. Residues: CATSRGQGGNTEAFF.

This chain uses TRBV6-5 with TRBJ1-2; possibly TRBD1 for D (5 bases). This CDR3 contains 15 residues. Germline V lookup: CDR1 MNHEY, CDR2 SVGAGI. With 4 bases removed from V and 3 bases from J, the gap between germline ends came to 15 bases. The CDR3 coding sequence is TGTGCCAGCAGTTTCAGAACGCAGGGATACTATGGCTACACCTTC. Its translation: CASSFRTQGYYGYTF.

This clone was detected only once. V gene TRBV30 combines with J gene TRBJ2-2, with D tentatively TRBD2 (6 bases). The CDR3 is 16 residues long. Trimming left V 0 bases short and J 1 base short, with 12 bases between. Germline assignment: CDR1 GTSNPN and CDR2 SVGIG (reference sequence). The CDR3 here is CAWSVRPAGNTGELFF. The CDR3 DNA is TGTGCCTGGAGTGTACGTCCAGCGGGGAACACCGGGGAGCTGTTTTTT.

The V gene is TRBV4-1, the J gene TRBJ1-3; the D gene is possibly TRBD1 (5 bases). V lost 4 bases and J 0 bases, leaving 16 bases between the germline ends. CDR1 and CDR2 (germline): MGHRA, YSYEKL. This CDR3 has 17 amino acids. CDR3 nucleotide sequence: TGCGCCAGCAGCCTGAACTCAGACAGCTACTCTGGAAACACCATATATTTT. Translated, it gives CASSLNSDSYSGNTIYF.

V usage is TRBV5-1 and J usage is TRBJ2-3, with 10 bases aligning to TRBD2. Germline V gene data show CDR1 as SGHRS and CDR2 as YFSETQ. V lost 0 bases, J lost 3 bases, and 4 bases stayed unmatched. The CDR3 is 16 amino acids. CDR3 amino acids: CASSLASGSGTDTQYF. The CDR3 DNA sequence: TGCGCCAGCAGCTTGGCTAGCGGGAGTGGTACAGATACGCAGTATTTT.

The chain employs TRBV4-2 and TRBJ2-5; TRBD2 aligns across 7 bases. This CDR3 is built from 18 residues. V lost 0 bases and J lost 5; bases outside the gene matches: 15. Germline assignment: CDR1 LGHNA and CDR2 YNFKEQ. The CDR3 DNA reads TGTGCCAGCAGCCAAGAAGGGGCAGCTGCGGGAGTCGAGGAGACCCAGTACTTC. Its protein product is CASSQEGAAAGVEETQYF.

CDR3 residues: CASSYSRDGTEAFF. The DNA of the CDR3 is TGTGCCAGCAGTTACTCGAGGGACGGCACTGAAGCTTTCTTT. The chain joins TRBV6-5 to TRBJ1-1, with D tentatively TRBD1 (5 bases). The CDR3 has 14 amino acids. Trimming left V 0 bases short and J 4 bases short, with 9 bases between. Germline CDR1 is MNHEY and CDR2 is SVGAGI.

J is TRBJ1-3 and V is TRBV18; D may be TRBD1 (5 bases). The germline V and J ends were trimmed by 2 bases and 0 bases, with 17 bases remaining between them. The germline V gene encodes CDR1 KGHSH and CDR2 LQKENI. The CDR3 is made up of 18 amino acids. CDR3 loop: CASSPGPLTGGSGNTIYF. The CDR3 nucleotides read TGTGCCAGCTCACCAGGACCTCTGACGGGGGGCTCTGGAAACACCATATATTTT.

CDR3 sequence reads: CASSLLTDFGEQYF. The CDR3 DNA follows: TGCGCCAGCAGCTTGTTGACAGATTTTGGAGAGCAGTACTTC. The chain recombines TRBV5-1 with TRBJ2-7; TRBD1 is a possible D gene (5 bases). This CDR3 contains 14 residues. CDR1 and CDR2 from the germline V gene are SGHRS and YFSETQ. V lost 1 base to trimming and J lost 7 bases, with 15 bases between them.

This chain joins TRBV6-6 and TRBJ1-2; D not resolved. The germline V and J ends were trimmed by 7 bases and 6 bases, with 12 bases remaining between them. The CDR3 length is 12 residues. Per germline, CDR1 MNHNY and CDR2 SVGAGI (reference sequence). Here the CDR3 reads CASKDGGNGYTF. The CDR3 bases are TGTGCCAGCAAGGACGGTGGTAATGGCTACACCTTC.

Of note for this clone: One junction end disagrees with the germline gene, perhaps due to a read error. This CDR3 reads CAGSSGQGSRGYTF. For the CDR3, the DNA is TGTGCCGGCAGTTCAGGACAGGGCTCCCGTGGCTACACCTTC. The chain couples TRBV27 to TRBJ1-2; 8 positions match TRBD1. CDR1 and CDR2 (germline): MNHEY, SMNVEV (reference sequence). The CDR3 is made up of 14 amino acids.

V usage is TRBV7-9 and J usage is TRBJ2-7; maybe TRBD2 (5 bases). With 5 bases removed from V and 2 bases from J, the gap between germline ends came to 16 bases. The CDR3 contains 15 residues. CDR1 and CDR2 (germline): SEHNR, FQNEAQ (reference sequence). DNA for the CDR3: TGTGCCAGCAGCCAAGGACTTTACGCGACCTACGAGCAGTACTTC. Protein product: CASSQGLYATYEQYF.

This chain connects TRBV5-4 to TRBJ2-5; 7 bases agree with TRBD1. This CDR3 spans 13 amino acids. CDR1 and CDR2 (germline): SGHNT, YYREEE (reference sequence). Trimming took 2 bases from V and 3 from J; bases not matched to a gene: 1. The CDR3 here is CASSLQGKETQYF. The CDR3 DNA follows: TGTGCCAGCAGCTTACAGGGGAAAGAGACCCAGTACTTC. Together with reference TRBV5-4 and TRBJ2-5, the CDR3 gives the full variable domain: ETGVTQSPTHLIKTRGQQVTLRCSSQSGHNTVSWYQQALGQGPQFIFQYYREEENGRGNFPPRFSGLQFPNYSSELNVNALELDDSALYLCASSLQGKETQYFGPGTRLLVL.

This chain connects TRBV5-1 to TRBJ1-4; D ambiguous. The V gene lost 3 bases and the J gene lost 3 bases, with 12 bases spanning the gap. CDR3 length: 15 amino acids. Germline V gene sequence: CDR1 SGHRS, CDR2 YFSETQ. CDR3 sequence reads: CASSSRGGANEKLFF. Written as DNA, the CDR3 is TGCGCCAGCAGCTCCCGAGGAGGTGCTAATGAAAAACTGTTTTTT.

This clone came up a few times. The CDR3 loop reads CSVGGQQETQYF. CDR3 bases: TGCAGCGTTGGTGGACAGCAAGAGACCCAGTACTTC. The chain joins TRBV29-1 to TRBJ2-5, with D perhaps matching TRBD1 (6 bases). This CDR3 region has 12 residues. With 4 bases removed from V and 2 bases from J, the gap between germline ends came to 8 bases. Germline V lookup: CDR1 SQVTM, CDR2 ANQGSEA.

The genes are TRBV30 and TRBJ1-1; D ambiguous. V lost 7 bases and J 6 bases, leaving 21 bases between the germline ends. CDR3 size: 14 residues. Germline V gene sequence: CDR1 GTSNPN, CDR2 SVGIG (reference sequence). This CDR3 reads CAFSRTRNGAEAFF. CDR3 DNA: TGTGCCTTCTCCCGGACTCGAAATGGCGCTGAAGCTTTCTTT. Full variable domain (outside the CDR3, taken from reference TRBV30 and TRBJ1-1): SQTIHQWPATLVQPVGSPLSLECTVEGTSNPNLYWYRQAAGRGLQLLFYSVGIGQISSEVPQNLSASRPQDRQFILSSKKLLLSDSGFYLCAFSRTRNGAEAFFGQGTRLTVV.

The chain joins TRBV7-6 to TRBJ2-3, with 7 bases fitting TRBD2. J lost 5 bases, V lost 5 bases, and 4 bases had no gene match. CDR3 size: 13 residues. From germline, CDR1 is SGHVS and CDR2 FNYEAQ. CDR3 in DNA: TGTGCCAGCAGCATTGGGGGGGTAGATACGCAGTATTTT. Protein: CASSIGGVDTQYF. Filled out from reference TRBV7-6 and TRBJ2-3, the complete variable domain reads GAGVSQSPRYKVTKRGQDVALRCDPISGHVSLYWYRQALGQGPEFLTYFNYEAQQDKSGLPNDRFSAERPEGSISTLTIQRTEQRDSAMYRCASSIGGVDTQYFGPGTRLTVL.

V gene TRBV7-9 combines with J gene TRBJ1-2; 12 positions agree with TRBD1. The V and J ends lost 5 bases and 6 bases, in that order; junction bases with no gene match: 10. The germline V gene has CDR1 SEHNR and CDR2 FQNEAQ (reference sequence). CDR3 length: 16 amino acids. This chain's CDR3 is CASSLLSGTGGHGYTF. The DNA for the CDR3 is TGTGCCAGCAGCCTATTATCCGGGACAGGGGGCCATGGCTACACCTTC. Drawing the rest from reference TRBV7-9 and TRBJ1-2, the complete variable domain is DTGVSQNPRHKITKRGQNVTFRCDPISEHNRLYWYRQTLGQGPEFLTYFQNEAQLEKSRLLSDRFSAERPKGSFSTLEIQRTEQGDSAMYLCASSLLSGTGGHGYTFGSGTRLTVV.

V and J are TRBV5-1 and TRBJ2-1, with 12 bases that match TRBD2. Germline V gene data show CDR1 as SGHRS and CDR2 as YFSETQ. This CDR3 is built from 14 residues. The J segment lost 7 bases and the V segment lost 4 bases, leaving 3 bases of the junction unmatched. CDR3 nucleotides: TGCGCCAGCAGCGACGGGACTAGCGGGAATGAGCAGTTCTTC. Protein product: CASSDGTSGNEQFF.

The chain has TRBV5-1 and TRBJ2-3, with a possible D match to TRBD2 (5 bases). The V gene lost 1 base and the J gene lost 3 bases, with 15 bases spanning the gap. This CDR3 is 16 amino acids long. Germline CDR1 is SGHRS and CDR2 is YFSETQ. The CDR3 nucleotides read TGCGCCAGCAGCTTGACCCCTTTTCTAGCAACAGATACGCAGTATTTT. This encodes CASSLTPFLATDTQYF.

As DNA, the CDR3 is TGTGCCAGCGGAGAGGGACAGCGGGAGTTTTACGAGCAGTACTTC. Its translation is CASGEGQREFYEQYF. The chain uses TRBV18 and TRBJ2-7, with a possible D match to TRBD2 (8 bases). With 8 bases removed from V and 4 bases from J, the gap between germline ends came to 21 bases. The germline CDR1 and CDR2 sequences are KGHSH and LQKENI. The CDR3 contains 15 residues.

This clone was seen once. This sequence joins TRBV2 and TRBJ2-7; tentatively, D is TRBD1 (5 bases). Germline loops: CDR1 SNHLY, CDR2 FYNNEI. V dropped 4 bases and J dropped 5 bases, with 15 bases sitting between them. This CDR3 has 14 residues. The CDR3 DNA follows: TGTGCCAGCAGTGGTTTAGCAGGGTATGACGAGCAGTACTTC. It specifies CASSGLAGYDEQYF.

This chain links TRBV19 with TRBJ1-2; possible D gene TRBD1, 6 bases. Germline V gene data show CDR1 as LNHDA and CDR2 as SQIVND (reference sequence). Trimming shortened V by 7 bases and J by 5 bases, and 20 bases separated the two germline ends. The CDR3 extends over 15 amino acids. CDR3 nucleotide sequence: TGTGCCAGTATCTCACATCACAGGGAGATTTATGGCTACACCTTC. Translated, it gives CASISHHREIYGYTF. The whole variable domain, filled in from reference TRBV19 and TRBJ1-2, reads DGGITQSPKYLFRKEGQNVTLSCEQNLNHDAMYWYRQDPGQGLRLIYYSQIVNDFQKGDIAEGYSVSREKKESFPLTVTSAQKNPTAFYLCASISHHREIYGYTFGSGTRLTVV.